This T cell receptor beta chain was recovered during a study of identical twins. Notes on the study in general: Beta out-of-frame sequences displayed a weaker excess of sharing between twins.

This CDR3 region has 16 residues. CDR1 is SEHNR and CDR2 is FQNEAQ in the germline V gene (reference sequence). V lost 4 bases to trimming and J lost 7 bases, with 20 bases between them. TCRdb re-called the 5' RACE reads through MiXCR, storing one row per CDR3 protein. The sample yields about 690,000 distinct CDR3 sequences, approximately 22% seen once. About this clonotype itself: The antigen remains undetermined.

Separately, the same data were catalogued under a study of T cells expressing NK-cell markers.

The genes are TRBV7-9 and TRBJ2-1; the D is unclear. Sequenced: PBMCs. The clonotype originates from a woman in her late teens or twenties in good health. CDR3 DNA: TGTGCCAGCAGCTCGGCCCTCCCCTCGCCCGGTAATGAGCAGTTCTTC. It codes for CASSSALPSPGNEQFF.